The present TCR beta chain was sequenced within a study of blood T cell repertoires in COVID-19. Study at large: The analysed material was cDNA or gDNA that came from T cells, B-cell-depleted T cells, or PBMCs.

The method was immunoSEQ multiplex PCR; TCRdb's version includes in-frame clones alone and lacks a portion of them. The sample has 50,000 to 65,000 clones, around 90% seen once. Per germline, CDR1 LGHDT and CDR2 YNNKEL (reference sequence). There are 15 residues in the CDR3. The ends were cut back, 4 bases at V and 4 bases at J, with 16 bases in the middle. This TCR came from a man between 45 and 60 years old with acute or convalescent COVID-19. V usage is TRBV3-1 (or the pseudogene TRBV3-2) and J usage is TRBJ1-2; no firm D call. The specimen sequenced was peripheral blood. CDR3 nucleotides: TGTGCCAGCAGCCCGGGAGCGGCCTGGGTCTATGGCTACACCTTC. This translates into CASSPGAAWVYGYTF.